These T cell receptor beta chains were read from a single sample in a study of T cells in Graves' hyperthyroidism and ophthalmopathy. MiXCR, applied by TCRdb to the multiplex PCR reads, yields one record per CDR3 protein. The repertoire consists of 490,000 or so distinct CDR3 sequences, with about 20% occurring once and the leading ten covering about half. Sequencing was done on a sample of blood. The receptor set was obtained from a man aged 40-49 years with Graves' ophthalmopathy. The CDR3 runs from the conserved cysteine through the conserved F or W. The D gene is left open where the match is weak.

V gene	J gene	CDR3 length	D gene	CDR3 protein
TRBV15	TRBJ1-4	15	TRBD1	CATSRDRDRAEKLFF
TRBV30	TRBJ2-7	12	.	CAWNKGTYEQYF
TRBV4-2	TRBJ2-5	13	.	CASSQVSGETQYF
TRBV7-3	TRBJ2-5	15	.	CASSLTPLPGETQYF
TRBV5-6	TRBJ2-3	13	.	CASSSQVTDTQYF
TRBV6-2/TRBV6-3	TRBJ1-5	17	TRBD1	CASSYFGTVNSNQPQHF
TRBV9	TRBJ2-2	16	TRBD1	CASSANDRGLSGKLFF
TRBV19	TRBJ1-2	16	.	CASTLVAGTTNYGYTF
TRBV18	TRBJ2-5	16	TRBD1	CASSPRDRTRQETQYF
TRBV11-1	TRBJ2-1	15	.	CASSLGRRNYNEQFF
TRBV7-9	TRBJ2-7	16	TRBD2	CASSPSGGLAGSEQYF
TRBV2	TRBJ1-4	16	TRBD1	CASTHTGQGKNEKLFF
TRBV12-3/TRBV12-4	TRBJ1-2	14	TRBD1	CASSLGRDRDGYTF
TRBV25-1	TRBJ2-7	13	.	CASRFSGSYEQYF
TRBV20-1	TRBJ1-5	13	TRBD1	CSAATGVDQPQHF
TRBV9	TRBJ2-5	15	.	CASSVDAITLETQYF
TRBV12-3/TRBV12-4	TRBJ2-1	20	TRBD2	CASSKRPIGTSGRSYNEQFF
TRBV30	TRBJ2-2	11	.	CAWASVGELFF
TRBV12-3/TRBV12-4	TRBJ2-3	13	TRBD2	CASRPAGVDTQYF
TRBV12-3/TRBV12-4	TRBJ1-5	15	.	CASRRTGHSNQPQHF
TRBV6-1	TRBJ2-5	15	TRBD2	CASIHIGGIQETQYF
TRBV28	TRBJ2-7	14	.	CASSRGGGVDEQYF
TRBV18	TRBJ1-2	13	TRBD1	CASSPRDRDGYTF
TRBV5-1	TRBJ1-1	14	.	CASSFGGINTEAFF
TRBV5-8	TRBJ2-7	16	TRBD1	CASSFRGTGNSYEQYF
TRBV7-8	TRBJ2-5	15	TRBD1	CASSTMTGMGETQYF
TRBV20-1	TRBJ1-4	12	.	CSAPSTNEKLFF
TRBV11-2	TRBJ2-3	21	TRBD2	CASGYPPTGTSGTMGTDTQYF
TRBV27	TRBJ1-1	16	.	CASRTLQGPVEIEAFF
TRBV3-1	TRBJ1-1	13	.	CASSQGQNAEAFF
TRBV30	TRBJ1-1	14	.	CAWSVSQLNTEAFF
TRBV5-1	TRBJ2-5	17	TRBD2	CASREGPTTSGKETQYF
TRBV19	TRBJ2-7	16	.	CASSSRRGQGMYEQYF
TRBV6-1	TRBJ2-7	11	.	CASSEFDEQYF
TRBV5-1	TRBJ2-1	15	.	CASSSGPGWRNEQFF
TRBV12-3/TRBV12-4	TRBJ1-2	17	TRBD1	CASSLASDGGGDYGYTF
TRBV7-9	TRBJ2-7	20	.	CASSLTSSDPPKALLREQYF
TRBV12-3/TRBV12-4	TRBJ1-1	15	.	CASSLGPPENTEAFF
TRBV11-2	TRBJ1-1	13	TRBD1	CASSIGTGPEAFF
TRBV5-1	TRBJ2-1	13	TRBD2	CASSLGLAGALFF
TRBV3-1	TRBJ2-3	17	TRBD2	CASSQPLAGGPGDTQYF
TRBV6-2/TRBV6-3	TRBJ2-3	15	.	CASSYALANTDTQYF
TRBV20-1	TRBJ1-5	15	.	CSALSDPNSNQPQHF
TRBV28	.	11	.	CASIRRGTQFF
TRBV14	TRBJ1-1	15	.	CASSQATGLRTEAFF
TRBV7-9	TRBJ2-1	14	TRBD2	CASRGGYVLDEQFF
TRBV18	TRBJ2-7	13	TRBD1	CASSGQGANEQYF
TRBV20-1	TRBJ1-1	14	TRBD1	CSARPDRANTEAFF
TRBV6-2/TRBV6-3	TRBJ2-1	16	.	CASSSLGGGAYNEQFF
TRBV2	TRBJ2-7	11	.	CASSPKSEQYF
TRBV3-2	TRBJ2-5	14	.	CASSQMWGPETQYF
TRBV7-9	TRBJ2-2	12	.	CASSPDSGELFF
TRBV28	TRBJ1-1	16	TRBD1	CASSTPGRGLLTEAFF
TRBV20-1	TRBJ2-6	13	.	CSARLDGANVLTF
TRBV7-8	TRBJ1-5	15	.	CASSLELYSNQPQHF